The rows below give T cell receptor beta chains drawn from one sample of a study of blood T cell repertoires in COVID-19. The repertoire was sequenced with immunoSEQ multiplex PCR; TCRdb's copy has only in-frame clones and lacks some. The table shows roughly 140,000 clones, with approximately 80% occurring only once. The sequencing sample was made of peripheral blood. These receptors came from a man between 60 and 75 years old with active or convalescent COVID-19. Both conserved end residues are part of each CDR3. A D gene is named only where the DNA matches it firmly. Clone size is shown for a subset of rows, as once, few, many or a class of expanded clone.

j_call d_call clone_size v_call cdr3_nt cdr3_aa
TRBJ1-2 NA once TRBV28 TGTGCCAGCAGGCCACCAGGGGTGGGTAGTGGCTACACCTTC CASRPPGVGSGYTF
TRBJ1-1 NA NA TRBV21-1 TGTGCCAGCAGCAAAGCATTGGACAGGGGGGGCACTGAAGCTTTCTTT CASSKALDRGGTEAFF
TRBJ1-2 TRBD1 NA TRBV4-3 TGCGCCAGCAGCCACACAGGGGGTCGGGAAAACACCTTC CASSHTGGRENTF
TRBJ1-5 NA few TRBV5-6 TGTGCCAGCAGCCTGTGGGGGGTTCAGCCCCAGCATTTT CASSLWGVQPQHF
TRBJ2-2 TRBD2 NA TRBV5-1 TGCGCCAGCAGCGTGGGACTAGCAGCGAACACCGGGGAGCTGTTTTTT CASSVGLAANTGELFF
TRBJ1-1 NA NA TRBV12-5 TGTGCTAGTGGTTTGCCTCACGGGGGGTCTAACATGAACACTGAAGCTTTCTTT CASGLPHGGSNMNTEAFF
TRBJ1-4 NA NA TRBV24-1 TGTGCCACCAGTGACAGGACAGACGATGAAAAACTGTTTTTT CATSDRTDDEKLFF
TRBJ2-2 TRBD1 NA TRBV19 TGTGCCAGTAGTTTCCCCGGACAGGGGATGCCCGGGGAGCTGTTTTTT CASSFPGQGMPGELFF
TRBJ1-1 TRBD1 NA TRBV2 TGTGCCAGCAGTCCGGACAGGGGGAGGACTGAAGCTTTCTTT CASSPDRGRTEAFF
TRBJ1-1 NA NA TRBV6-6 TGTGCCAGCAGTCCCTTGACAGGATACACTGAAGCTTTCTTT CASSPLTGYTEAFF
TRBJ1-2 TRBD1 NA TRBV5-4 TGTGCCAGCAGCACCCCTCAGGGGGCGTGGGGCTACACCTTC CASSTPQGAWGYTF
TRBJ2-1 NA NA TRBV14 TGTGCCAGCAGCCGGGGGCTGATTTCCTACAATGAGCAGTTCTTC CASSRGLISYNEQFF
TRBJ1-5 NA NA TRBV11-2 TGTGCCAGCAGCTTTCCGTTGGCAGGGAGGGTCAGCAATCAGCCCCAGCATTTT CASSFPLAGRVSNQPQHF
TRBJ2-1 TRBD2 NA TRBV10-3 TGTGCCATCAGTGTTAGCGGGGGGATAAATGAGCAGTTCTTC CAISVSGGINEQFF
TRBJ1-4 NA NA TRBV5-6 TGTGCCAGCAGCCCCCTCCAGGGGCCGGTGGAAAAACTGTTTTTT CASSPLQGPVEKLFF
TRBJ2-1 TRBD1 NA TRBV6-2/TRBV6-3 TGTGCCAGCAGTTACTCCGGGACAGTATACAATGAGCAGTTCTTC CASSYSGTVYNEQFF
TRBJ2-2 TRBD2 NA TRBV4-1 TGCGCCAGCAGCCAATTCTTGACTAGCGAAAACACCGGGGAGCTGTTTTTT CASSQFLTSENTGELFF
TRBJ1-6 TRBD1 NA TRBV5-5 TGTGCCAGCAGCTTACCGACAGGGGCACCTAATTCACCCCTCCACTTT CASSLPTGAPNSPLHF
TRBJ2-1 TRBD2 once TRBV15 TGTGCCACCAGCAGAGAGCTAGCGGGAGTTAGCAATGAGCAGTTCTTC CATSRELAGVSNEQFF
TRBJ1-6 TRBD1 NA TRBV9 TGTGCCAGCAGCGTAGCTGGGACAGGGGGCTTTTCACCCCTCCACTTT CASSVAGTGGFSPLHF
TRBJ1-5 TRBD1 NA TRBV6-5 TGTGCCAGCAGTTCAGGGGGCGCGTACAATCAGCCCCAGCATTTT CASSSGGAYNQPQHF
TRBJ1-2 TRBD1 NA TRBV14 TGTGCCAGCAGCCCGGAACAGGGGTTTTACTATGGCTACACCTTC CASSPEQGFYYGYTF
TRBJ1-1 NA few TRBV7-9 TGTGCCAGCAGCTTAGTTGCGGTGAACACTGAAGCTTTCTTT CASSLVAVNTEAFF
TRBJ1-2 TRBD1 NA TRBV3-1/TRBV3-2 TGTGCCAGCGGGGGACAGGCCAATGGCTACACCTTC CASGGQANGYTF
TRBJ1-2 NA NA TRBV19 TGTGCCAGTAGTATTAATGACAACCCTAACTATGGCTACACCTTC CASSINDNPNYGYTF
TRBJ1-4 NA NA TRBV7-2 TGTGCCAGCAGCCCGGGGGGAGGGCGGGGTGAAAAACTGTTTTTT CASSPGGGRGEKLFF
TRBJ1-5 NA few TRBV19 TGTGCCAGTAGTATGCTCGGGGGAAATCAGCCCCAGCATTTT CASSMLGGNQPQHF
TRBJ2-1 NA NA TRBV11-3 TGTGCCAGCAGCTTAACGACCGACACCTACAATGAGCAGTTCTTC CASSLTTDTYNEQFF
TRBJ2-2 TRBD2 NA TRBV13 TGTGCCAGCAGCTTAGCCCCCGGGGGACTAGCGGGAGTAACCGGGGAGCTGTTTTTT CASSLAPGGLAGVTGELFF
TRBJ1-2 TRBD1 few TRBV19 TGTGCCAGTAGTATAACCGGGACAGGGGCCTATGGCTACACCTTC CASSITGTGAYGYTF
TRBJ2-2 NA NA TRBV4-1 TGCGCCAGCAGCCAAGGACAGAACACCGGGGAGCTGTTTTTT CASSQGQNTGELFF
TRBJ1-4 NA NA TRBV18 TGTGCCAGCTCACCACCTCAGGGGCGAACTAATGAAAAACTGTTTTTT CASSPPQGRTNEKLFF
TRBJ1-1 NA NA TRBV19 TGTGCCAGTAGTATGGGCAGGGTCCTTATGAACACTGAAGCTTTCTTT CASSMGRVLMNTEAFF
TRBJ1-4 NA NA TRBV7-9 TGTGCCAGCAGCTTAGGGCGGACTAATGAAAAACTGTTTTTT CASSLGRTNEKLFF
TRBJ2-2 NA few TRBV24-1 TGTGCCACCAGGGGCCTGGGGAGCACCGGGGAGCTGTTTTTT CATRGLGSTGELFF
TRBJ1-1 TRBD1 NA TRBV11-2 TGTGCCAGCAGCTACGGACAGGGGGGACAAACTGAAGCTTTCTTT CASSYGQGGQTEAFF
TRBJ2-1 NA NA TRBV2 TGTGCCAGCAGTGAGCCGGAGCACACCTACAATGAGCAGTTCTTC CASSEPEHTYNEQFF
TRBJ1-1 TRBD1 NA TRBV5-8 TGTGCCAGCAGCCAATCGACAGGGGGCTTCACTGAAGCTTTCTTT CASSQSTGGFTEAFF
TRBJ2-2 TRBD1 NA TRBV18 TGTGCCAGCTCACAAAACACAGGGGGCAAGTCCGGGGAGCTGTTTTTT CASSQNTGGKSGELFF
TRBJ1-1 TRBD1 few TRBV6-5 TGTGCCAGCAGCCCGGACAGGGGCACGAACACTGAAGCTTTCTTT CASSPDRGTNTEAFF
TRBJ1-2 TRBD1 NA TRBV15 TGTGCCACCAGCAGATCACAGGGGGGTTACTATGGCTACACCTTC CATSRSQGGYYGYTF